Reported below is one T cell receptor beta chain. Antigen: not known. Deep-level running was used for the assay. Repertoires were generated with immunoSEQ multiplex PCR, while TCRdb's copy carries only in-frame clones and drops some. In the table there are approximately 1,000,000 clones, approximately 75% of which are singletons. V was cut by 3 bases and J by 4 bases, with 12 bases left in between. The CDR3 covers 14 residues. Looked up from germline, CDR1 is SGHRS and CDR2 is YFSETQ. These data belong to a study of shared clonotypes between healthy human individuals. At the level of the study: Aged between 18 and 49, the donors were two women and a few men.

General study points: Compared with clonotypes that all four donors shared, non-shared clonotypes had lower generation probabilities.

The chain links TRBV5-1 to TRBJ2-3, with D unresolved. The sequenced sample was memory CD4+ T cells from PBMCs. The subset is: CD45RA-negative fraction. This receptor was identified in a man between 18 and 35 years old in good health. Some clones in this sample may be carry-over from other donors' samples. DNA for the CDR3: TGCGCCAGCAGCTCGCCTAAGACCGCAGATACGCAGTATTTT. It yields the protein CASSSPKTADTQYF. The full variable domain, its missing parts supplied by reference TRBV5-1 and TRBJ2-3, is KAGVTQTPRYLIKTRGQQVTLSCSPISGHRSVSWYQQTPGQGLQFLFEYFSETQRNKGNFPGRFSGRQFSNSRSEMNVSTLELGDSALYLCASSSPKTADTQYFGPGTRLTVL.